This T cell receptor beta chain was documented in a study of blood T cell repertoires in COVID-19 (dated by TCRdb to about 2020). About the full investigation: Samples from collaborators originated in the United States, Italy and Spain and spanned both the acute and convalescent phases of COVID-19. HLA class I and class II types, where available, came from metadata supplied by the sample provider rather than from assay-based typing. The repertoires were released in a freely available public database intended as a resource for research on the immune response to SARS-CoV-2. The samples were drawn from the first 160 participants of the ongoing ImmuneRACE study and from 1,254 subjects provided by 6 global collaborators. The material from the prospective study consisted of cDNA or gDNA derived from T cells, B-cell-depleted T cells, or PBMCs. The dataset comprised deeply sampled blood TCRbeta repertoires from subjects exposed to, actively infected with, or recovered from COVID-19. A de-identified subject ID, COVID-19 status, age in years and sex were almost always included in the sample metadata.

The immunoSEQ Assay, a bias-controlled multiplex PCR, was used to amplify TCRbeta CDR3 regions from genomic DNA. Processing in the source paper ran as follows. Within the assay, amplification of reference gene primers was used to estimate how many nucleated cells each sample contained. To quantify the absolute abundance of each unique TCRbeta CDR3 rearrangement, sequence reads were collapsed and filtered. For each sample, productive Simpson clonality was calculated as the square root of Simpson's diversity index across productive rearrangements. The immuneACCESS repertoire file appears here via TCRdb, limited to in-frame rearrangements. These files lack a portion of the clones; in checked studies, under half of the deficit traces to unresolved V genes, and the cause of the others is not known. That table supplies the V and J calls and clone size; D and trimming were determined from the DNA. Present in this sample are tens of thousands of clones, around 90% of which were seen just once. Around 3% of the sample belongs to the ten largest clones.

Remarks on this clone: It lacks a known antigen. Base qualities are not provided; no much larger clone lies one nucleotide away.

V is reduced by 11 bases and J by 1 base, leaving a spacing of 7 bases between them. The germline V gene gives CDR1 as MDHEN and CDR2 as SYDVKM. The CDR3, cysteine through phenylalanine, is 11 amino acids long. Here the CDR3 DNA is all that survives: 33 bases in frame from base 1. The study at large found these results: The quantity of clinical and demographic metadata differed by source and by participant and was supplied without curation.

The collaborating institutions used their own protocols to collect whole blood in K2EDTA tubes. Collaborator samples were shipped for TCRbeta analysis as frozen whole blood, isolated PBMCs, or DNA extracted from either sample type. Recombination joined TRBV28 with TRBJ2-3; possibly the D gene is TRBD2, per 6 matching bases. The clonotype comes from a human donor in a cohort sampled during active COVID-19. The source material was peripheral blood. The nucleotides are TGTGCCGGAGGGGGCACAGATACGCAGTATTTT. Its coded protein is CAGGGTDTQYF. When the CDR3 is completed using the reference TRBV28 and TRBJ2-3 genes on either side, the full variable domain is DVKVTQSSRYLVKRTGEKVFLECVQDMDHENMFWYRQDPGLGLRLIYFSYDVKMKEKGDIPEGYSVSREKKERFSLILESASTNQTSMYLCAGGGTDTQYFGPGTRLTVL.